This T cell receptor beta chain was identified in a study of control samples from healthy donors and cancer patients. CDR3 size: 16 residues. Germline lookup yields CDR1 MGHRA and CDR2 YSYEKL. Losses at the gene ends were 11 bases for V and 1 base for J; bases not matched to a gene: 11. Libraries were prepared by immunoSEQ multiplex PCR; TCRdb keeps only in-frame clonotypes and omits some of them. The sample contains 150,000 to 200,000 clones, approximately 90% of which appear only once. The source of this sequence is a man aged 30 to 45 in good health. The sample taken for sequencing was blood. The chain uses TRBV4-1 and TRBJ1-1; 12 bases agree with TRBD1. The CDR3 region has the DNA TGCGCCGCCGGGTCCCGGGACAGGGGGCCGAACACTGAAGCTTTCTTT. Translation: CAAGSRDRGPNTEAFF.